This T cell receptor (beta chain) was found in a study of T cell changes during pregnancy in multiple sclerosis. The table came from immunoSEQ multiplex PCR; TCRdb's copy has only in-frame clones and leaves some out. Of about 38,000 clones listed, about nine tenths are singletons. V was pared by 4 bases and J by 2 bases, with 11 bases of the junction left unmatched. From germline, CDR1 is SGHRS and CDR2 YFSETQ. The CDR3 loop spans 17 amino acids. The material was CD8+ T cells from peripheral blood mononuclear cells, obtained in the second trimester of pregnancy. J is TRBJ2-2 and V is TRBV5-1, with 7 bases aligning to TRBD1. The sequence derives from a female donor with multiple sclerosis, enrolled in a pregnancy study. The CDR3 DNA reads TGCGCCAGCAGCCCACGGACAGGTTTCCCTAACACCGGGGAGCTGTTTTTT. Translating gives CASSPRTGFPNTGELFF. The full variable domain, its missing parts supplied by reference TRBV5-1 and TRBJ2-2, is KAGVTQTPRYLIKTRGQQVTLSCSPISGHRSVSWYQQTPGQGLQFLFEYFSETQRNKGNFPGRFSGRQFSNSRSEMNVSTLELGDSALYLCASSPRTGFPNTGELFFGEGSRLTVL.